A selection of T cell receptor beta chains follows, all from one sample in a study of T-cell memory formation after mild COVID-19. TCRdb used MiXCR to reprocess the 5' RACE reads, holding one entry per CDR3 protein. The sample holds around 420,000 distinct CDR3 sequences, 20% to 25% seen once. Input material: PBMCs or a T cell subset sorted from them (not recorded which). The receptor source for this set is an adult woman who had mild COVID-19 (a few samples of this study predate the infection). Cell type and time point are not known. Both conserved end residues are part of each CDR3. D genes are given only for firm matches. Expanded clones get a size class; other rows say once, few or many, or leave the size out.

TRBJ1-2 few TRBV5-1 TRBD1 TGCGCCAGCACCATAATACCGGGACAGGGCTATGGCTACACCTTC CASTIIPGQGYGYTF
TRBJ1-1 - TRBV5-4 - TGTGCCAGCAGCTTGGTAGGTCCGGTGAACACTGAAGCTTTCTTT CASSLVGPVNTEAFF
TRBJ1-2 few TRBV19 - TGTGCCAGTAGGGGCCGTTTCCCTGCCTATGGCTACACCTTC CASRGRFPAYGYTF
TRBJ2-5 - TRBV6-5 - TGTGCCAGCATGTTGCGCCCCGGGACCAAGGAGACCCAGTACTTC CASMLRPGTKETQYF
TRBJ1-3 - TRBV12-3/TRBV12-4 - TGTGCCAGCAGTAATAGGGGAAAGAGATATTTT CASSNRGKRYF
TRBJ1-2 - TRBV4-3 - TGCGCCAGCAGCCAAGACGGGCGACCTTATGGCTACACCTTC CASSQDGRPYGYTF
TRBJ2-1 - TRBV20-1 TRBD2 TGCAGTGCTAGAGACCCCTCCATGTCTAGCGGGAGAGGCTATGAGCAGTTCTTC CSARDPSMSSGRGYEQFF
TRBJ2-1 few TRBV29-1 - TGCAGCGTTGACTTTGGTTACAATGAGCAGTTCTTC CSVDFGYNEQFF
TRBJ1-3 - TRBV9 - TGTGCCAGCAGCGGCCACCCCTTGGACAGTGGAAACACCATATATTTT CASSGHPLDSGNTIYF
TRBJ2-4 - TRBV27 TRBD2 TGTGCCAGCAGCCCCCTTGAGGGAGGGCGGTTGGTGAGGGTGTACTTC CASSPLEGGRLVRVYF
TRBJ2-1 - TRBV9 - TGTGCCAGCAGCGTAGCAGGAGCGTCAAGCAGGCATGAGCAGTTCTTC CASSVAGASSRHEQFF
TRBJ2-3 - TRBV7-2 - TGTGCCAGCAGCCCAAGAGCGGTCCTTCGGGATACGCAGTATTTT CASSPRAVLRDTQYF
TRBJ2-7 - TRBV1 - TGCACCAGCAGCCAAGTGCCGGGCTGGGCGGACGAGCAGTACTTC CTSSQVPGWADEQYF
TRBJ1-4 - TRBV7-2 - TGTGCCAGCAGCCTTGGACAAAATAATGAGAAACTGTTTTTT CASSLGQNNEKLFF
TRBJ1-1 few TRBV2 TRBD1 TGTGCCAGCAGTCCCCCTACAGGGGTCGGCACTGAAGCTTTCTTT CASSPPTGVGTEAFF
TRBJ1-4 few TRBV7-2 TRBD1 TGTGCCAGCAGCTGGAGGGACAGGGGATTTGAAAAACTGTTTTTT CASSWRDRGFEKLFF
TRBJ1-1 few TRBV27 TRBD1 TGTGCCAGCAGTTTGAGGACAGGGATGAACACTGAAGCTTTCTTT CASSLRTGMNTEAFF
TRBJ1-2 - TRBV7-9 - TGTGCCAGCAGCTTAGTTGGCAGAGCAAACTATGGCTACACCTTC CASSLVGRANYGYTF
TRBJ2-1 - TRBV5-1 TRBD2 TGCGCCAGCAGCCCCCTAGGACTAGCCGGCAATGAGCAGTTCTTC CASSPLGLAGNEQFF
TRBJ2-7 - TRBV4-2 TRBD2 TGTGCCAGCAGCCAAGATCGGGGACTAGCGGCCACCAGCTCCTACGAGCAGTACTTC CASSQDRGLAATSSYEQYF
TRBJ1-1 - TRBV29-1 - TGCAGCGTTGCGGTGGGGGACACTGAAGCTTTCTTT CSVAVGDTEAFF
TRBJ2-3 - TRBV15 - TGTGCCACCAGCAGATCTTTAGCAGCAAGGGCGCAGTATTTT CATSRSLAARAQYF
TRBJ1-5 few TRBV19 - TGTGCCAGTAGTATCGGCAGGGTTGGGCAGCCCCAGCATTTT CASSIGRVGQPQHF
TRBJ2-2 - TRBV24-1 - TGTGCCACCAGTGTGACGGGGGCTGGAGGGGAGCTGTTTTTT CATSVTGAGGELFF
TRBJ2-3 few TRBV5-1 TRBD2 TGCGCCAGCAGCTTAGGGACTAGACGGGATACGCAGTATTTT CASSLGTRRDTQYF
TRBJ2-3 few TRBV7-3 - TGTGCCAGCAGCCTCAGAGGATCGGCCGGGGCAGATACGCAGTATTTT CASSLRGSAGADTQYF